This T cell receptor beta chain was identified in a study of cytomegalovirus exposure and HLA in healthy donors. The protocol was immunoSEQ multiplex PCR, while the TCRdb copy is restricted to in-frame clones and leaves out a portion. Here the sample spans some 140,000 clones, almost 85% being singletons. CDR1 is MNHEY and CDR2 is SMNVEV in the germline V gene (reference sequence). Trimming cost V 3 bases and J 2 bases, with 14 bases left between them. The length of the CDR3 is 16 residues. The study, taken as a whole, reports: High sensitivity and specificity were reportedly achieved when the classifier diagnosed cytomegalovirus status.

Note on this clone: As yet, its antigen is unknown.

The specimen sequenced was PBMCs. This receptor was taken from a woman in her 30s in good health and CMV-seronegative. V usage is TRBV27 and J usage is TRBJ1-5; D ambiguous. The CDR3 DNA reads TGTGCCAGCAGTTTTAATGACCCGGGAGGCAATCAGCCCCAGCATTTT. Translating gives CASSFNDPGGNQPQHF.